This TCR beta chain was documented in a study of cytotoxic CD8 clonotypes in ibrutinib-treated CLL. CDR1 SGHAT and CDR2 FQNNGV come from the germline V gene. The CDR3 sequence is 11 residues long. V was pared by 11 bases and J by 11 bases, with 13 bases between. TCRdb's copy holds only in-frame clones and misses some; the assay was immunoSEQ multiplex PCR. The repertoire has approximately 340,000 clones, roughly 71% of them found once; the top ten carry roughly 6.3%. This specimen consisted of PBMCs, obtained after 36 months of ibrutinib treatment. The TCR sequence derives from a human donor with chronic lymphocytic leukemia. The chain uses TRBV11-2 and TRBJ1-6, with D unclear. CDR3 DNA: TGTGCCCATAGACGGGGTCCACCCCTCCACTTT. This encodes CAHRRGPPLHF.